This T cell receptor beta chain is drawn from a study of beta chain features in type 1 diabetes. This clone was observed a few times. Its antigen is currently unknown. Every bit of the isolated RNA underwent reverse transcription, so sequencing read expressed TCRB transcripts. Each sample of naive, central memory or regulatory T cells had, on average, roughly 3.5 million reads. Only in-frame clones appear in the TCRdb table, and some are missing; sequencing was by immunoSEQ multiplex PCR. In the table there are 200,000 to 300,000 clones, roughly 13% of which are singletons. The germline V gene encodes CDR1 LNHNV and CDR2 YYDKDF (reference sequence). This CDR3 has 17 residues. V lost 4 bases, J lost 1 base, and 9 bases stayed unmatched. Study observations and caveats: Type 1 diabetes patients had VDJ junctions that carried fewer insertions and more deletions. A potential influence of HLA type upon TCRB rearrangement remained unresolved herein.

Material for sequencing was naive CD4+ T cells from blood. This chain links TRBV15 with TRBJ2-1, with 8 bases aligning to TRBD2. The TCR originated in a woman between 40 and 50 years old in good health. The CDR3 reads CATSKVSGTRSYNEQFF. The DNA for the CDR3 is TGTGCCACCAGCAAAGTGAGTGGGACTAGGTCCTACAATGAGCAGTTCTTC. Full variable domain (rest looked up from reference TRBV15 and TRBJ2-1): DAMVIQNPRYQVTQFGKPVTLSCSQTLNHNVMYWYQQKSSQAPKLLFHYYDKDFNNEADTPDNFQSRRPNTSFCFLDIRSPGLGDTAMYLCATSKVSGTRSYNEQFFGPGTRLTVL.